This TCR beta chain was identified in a study of PD-1 blockade in mismatch repair-deficient tumors. Sequencing used immunoSEQ multiplex PCR; TCRdb keeps in-frame clones, though not all of them. The data show 56,000 or so clones, approximately 80% seen once. Trimming at V came to 3 bases and at J to 2 bases, leaving 3 bases not matched to a gene. Germline V gene sequence: CDR1 GTSNPN, CDR2 SVGIG (reference sequence). The CDR3 runs 15 residues. This sequence joins TRBV30 and TRBJ2-5, with 13 bases that match TRBD2. This receptor was identified in an adult with mismatch repair-deficient cancer. This specimen was peripheral blood, taken 4 weeks after starting pembrolizumab. The CDR3 reads CAWREGLAGQETQYF. In nucleotides, the CDR3 is TGTGCCTGGAGGGAGGGACTAGCGGGACAAGAGACCCAGTACTTC. The whole variable domain, remainder taken from reference TRBV30 and TRBJ2-5, is SQTIHQWPATLVQPVGSPLSLECTVEGTSNPNLYWYRQAAGRGLQLLFYSVGIGQISSEVPQNLSASRPQDRQFILSSKKLLLSDSGFYLCAWREGLAGQETQYFGPGTRLLVL.